The 11 T cell receptor beta chains below were found in one sample sequenced in a study of CD8 T cells in acute hepatitis C reinfection. Some clones are missing from TCRdb's copy, which holds only in-frame ones; the method was immunoSEQ multiplex PCR. Counted here are 38,000 or so clones, around nine tenths occurring once; the ten biggest clones make up 0.5% to 0.65%. Described time point: naive CD8 control sorted from an acute-time-point sample. The sample was naive CD8+ T cells from PBMCs. These receptors were taken from a man between 25 and 39 years old with chronic hepatitis C.

The genes are TRBV27 and TRBJ2-7; tentative D call: TRBD1 (6 bases). V was cut by 3 bases and J by 0 bases, with 9 bases left in between. This CDR3 is 14 amino acids long. Germline CDR1 MNHEY, CDR2 SMNVEV (reference sequence). The CDR3, as DNA: TGTGCCAGCAGTTTGGGACAAAGCTCCTACGAGCAGTACTTC. Protein sequence: CASSLGQSSYEQYF.

In its sample, this clone was seen once. This chain joins TRBV6-1 and TRBJ1-2, with D possibly being TRBD1 (5 bases). The V end lost 7 bases, the J end lost 0 bases, and 15 bases lay between the germline ends. The CDR3 runs to 15 residues. Germline V CDR1 and CDR2: MNHNS, SASEGT. Here the CDR3 DNA reads TGTGCCAGCAACCCTGGGGGGGAGCCTAACTATGGCTACACCTTC. Amino acids: CASNPGGEPNYGYTF.

V gene TRBV7-9 combines with J gene TRBJ1-2; TRBD1 aligns across 7 bases. The trim removed 4 bases at V and 4 bases at J, leaving 3 bases unmatched. Germline V CDR1 and CDR2: SEHNR, FQNEAQ (reference sequence). The CDR3 is made up of 13 amino acids. As DNA, the CDR3 is TGTGCCAGCAGCTCCGGGACAGCCTATGGCTACACCTTC. Protein sequence: CASSSGTAYGYTF. The whole variable domain, filled in from reference TRBV7-9 and TRBJ1-2, reads DTGVSQNPRHKITKRGQNVTFRCDPISEHNRLYWYRQTLGQGPEFLTYFQNEAQLEKSRLLSDRFSAERPKGSFSTLEIQRTEQGDSAMYLCASSSGTAYGYTFGSGTRLTVV.

The chain has TRBV2 and TRBJ2-1, with D possibly being TRBD1 (5 bases). The CDR3 is 12 amino acids. V was trimmed by 10 bases and J by 3 bases, leaving 10 bases between them. In germline, CDR1 is SNHLY, CDR2 FYNNEI. The CDR3 DNA sequence: TGTGCCACCCTAAGGGGCTACAATGAGCAGTTCTTC. It translates to CATLRGYNEQFF.

This chain uses TRBV4-2 with TRBJ1-5; D call uncertain. CDR1 is LGHNA, CDR2 YNFKEQ, per germline. CDR3 length equals 13 residues. Trimming removed 0 bases from V and 6 bases from J, with 6 bases in between. CDR3 in DNA: TGTGCCAGCAGCCAAGATCGCGGTCAGCCCCAGCATTTT. It encodes CASSQDRGQPQHF.

This rearrangement joins TRBV10-3 to TRBJ2-7, with D uncertain. This CDR3 is built from 12 residues. Per germline, CDR1 ENHRY and CDR2 SYGVKD. The V and J ends lost 8 bases and 6 bases respectively, with 14 bases between them. CDR3 sequence reads: CAIGTPKGEQYF. CDR3 in DNA: TGTGCCATCGGTACCCCAAAAGGCGAGCAGTACTTC.

V and J are TRBV27 and TRBJ2-7; D may be TRBD1 (5 bases). This CDR3 contains 14 residues. The ends were cut back, 5 bases at V and 0 bases at J, with 11 bases in the middle. Germline lookup yields CDR1 MNHEY and CDR2 SMNVEV (reference sequence). CDR3 in amino acids: CASSQGGVSYEQYF. CDR3 bases: TGTGCCAGCAGTCAGGGCGGTGTCTCCTACGAGCAGTACTTC.

This clone was observed a few times. Here the CDR3 DNA reads TGTGCCAGTAGTATTGGCATAGGCAATCAGCCCCAGCATTTT. Residues: CASSIGIGNQPQHF. This chain joins TRBV19 and TRBJ1-5; D call uncertain. Trimming left V 3 bases short and J 2 bases short, with 8 bases between. The CDR3 sequence is 14 residues long. CDR1 is LNHDA, CDR2 SQIVND, per germline (reference sequence).

The chain carries TRBV19 and TRBJ1-2; no clear D gene. The V gene lost 4 bases and the J gene lost 4 bases, with 19 bases spanning the gap. There are 16 residues in the CDR3. Germline assignment: CDR1 LNHDA and CDR2 SQIVND (reference sequence). The CDR3 sequence is CASSNVMAGTSYGYTF. The CDR3, as DNA: TGTGCCAGTAGTAATGTGATGGCCGGCACCTCCTATGGCTACACCTTC.

The rearrangement joins TRBV4-2 to TRBJ2-1; 9 bases match TRBD2. This CDR3 has 16 amino acids. J lost 8 bases, V lost 0 bases, and 8 bases had no gene match. Germline-derived CDR1 and CDR2 are LGHNA and YNFKEQ. The CDR3 coding sequence is TGTGCCAGCAGCCAAGAGGCGCTAGCGGGGTGGGATGAGCAGTTCTTC. The encoded protein is CASSQEALAGWDEQFF.

V is TRBV30 and J is TRBJ2-7; D is unclear. The CDR3 sequence is 13 residues long. Germline CDR1 and CDR2: GTSNPN and SVGIG (reference sequence). V was clipped by 1 base and J by 2 bases, with 9 bases between them. As DNA, the CDR3 is TGTGCCTGGAGTGAGGACGCCACCTACGAGCAGTACTTC. It specifies CAWSEDATYEQYF.